The 21 T cell receptor beta chains given below trace back to one sample, sequenced in a study of T cells in localized non-small cell lung cancer. The assay was immunoSEQ multiplex PCR, and TCRdb's table has in-frame clones only and misses some. The sample contains roughly 72,000 clones, around 85% of which appear only once. This specimen was peripheral blood, taken before any cancer treatment. The receptor source for this set is a male donor at least 60 years old with stage III squamous cell lung carcinoma.

The chain links TRBV7-2 to TRBJ2-1; 8 bases map to TRBD2. Per the germline V gene, CDR1 is SGHTA and CDR2 is FQGNSA. The V and J ends lost 7 bases and 2 bases, in that order; junction bases with no gene match: 10. This CDR3 region has 16 residues. The CDR3: CASTTTGGVAYNEQFF. The CDR3 bases are TGTGCCAGCACCACAACCGGGGGGGTTGCCTACAATGAGCAGTTCTTC.

This chain connects TRBV9 to TRBJ1-2, with D possibly being TRBD1 (5 bases). The V gene lost 4 bases and the J gene lost 8 bases, with 18 bases spanning the gap. The CDR3 is made up of 14 amino acids. Germline V gene sequence: CDR1 SGDLS, CDR2 YYNGEE. CDR3 protein: CASSRSGTLLGYTF. DNA of the CDR3: TGTGCCAGCAGCCGTTCCGGGACTTTACTGGGCTACACCTTC.

The chain uses TRBV30 and TRBJ1-2; 8 bases are a match to TRBD1. Germline V gene sequence: CDR1 GTSNPN, CDR2 SVGIG (reference sequence). The V and J ends lost 0 bases and 5 bases, in that order; junction bases with no gene match: 5. The CDR3 runs 14 residues. The CDR3 DNA follows: TGTGCCTGGAGTGTGGGACAGGAGTTATATGGCTACACCTTC. Amino acids: CAWSVGQELYGYTF.

V usage is TRBV11-2 and J usage is TRBJ2-3; D gene unclear. The CDR3 is 11 residues long. Trimming shortened V by 4 bases and J by 8 bases, and 7 bases separated the two germline ends. Looked up from germline, CDR1 is SGHAT and CDR2 is FQNNGV. Here the CDR3 reads CASSSLGTQYF. In DNA form, the CDR3 reads TGTGCCAGCAGCTCCCTTGGTACGCAGTATTTT.

This chain joins TRBV4-1 and TRBJ1-4, with a weak D call TRBD1 (5 bases). Trimming removed 3 bases at V and 5 bases at J, with 13 bases between. This CDR3 region has 15 residues. Per germline, CDR1 MGHRA and CDR2 YSYEKL. In DNA, the CDR3 is TGCGCCAGCAGCCAGGCTGGACGGGGGAATGAAAAACTGTTTTTT. Translated, it gives CASSQAGRGNEKLFF.

The chain combines TRBV6-6 with TRBJ2-1; TRBD2 might be the D (7 bases). The V end lost 0 bases, the J end lost 3 bases, and 12 bases lay between the germline ends. This CDR3 is built from 16 residues. Per germline, CDR1 MNHNY and CDR2 SVGAGI (reference sequence). In DNA form, the CDR3 reads TGTGCCAGCAGTTACTCTGACGGGGGGCACTACAATGAGCAGTTCTTC. Protein sequence: CASSYSDGGHYNEQFF.

This rearrangement joins TRBV5-6 to TRBJ1-6; no reliable D call. Germline loops: CDR1 SGHDT, CDR2 YYEEEE. Between the trimmed V and J ends, which lost 1 base and 0 bases, there was a span of 14 bases. The CDR3 loop spans 18 amino acids. In nucleotides, the CDR3 is TGTGCCAGCAGCTTGAATCCTCAGCGGGGCTCCTATAATTCACCCCTCCACTTT. Residues: CASSLNPQRGSYNSPLHF. Based on the CDR3 plus reference TRBV5-6 and TRBJ1-6, the full variable domain is DAGVTQSPTHLIKTRGQQVTLRCSPKSGHDTVSWYQQALGQGPQFIFQYYEEEERQRGNFPDRFSGHQFPNYSSELNVNALLLGDSALYLCASSLNPQRGSYNSPLHFGNGTRLTVT.

For the CDR3, the DNA is TGTGCAAGTCGGCGAGGGGCATACGAGCAGTACGTC. Protein: CASRRGAYEQYV. J is TRBJ2-7 and V is TRBV12-5; D may match TRBD1 or TRBD2 (5 bases each). The germline gives CDR1 LGHNT, CDR2 FRNRAP. The CDR3 is 12 residues long.

The chain employs TRBV19 and TRBJ1-2; D gene unclear. The V end lost 6 bases, the J end lost 3 bases, and 11 bases lay between the germline ends. This CDR3 contains 13 residues. Germline V gene sequence: CDR1 LNHDA, CDR2 SQIVND (reference sequence). The CDR3 nucleotides read TGTGCCAGTAGGGAGGGTCTGGACTATGGCTACACCTTC. This sequence encodes CASREGLDYGYTF.

V and J are TRBV2 and TRBJ2-3; 11 bases align to TRBD2. This CDR3 is built from 15 residues. CDR1 and CDR2 from the germline V gene are SNHLY and FYNNEI. The V gene end was trimmed by 6 bases and the J gene end by 0 bases; junction bases not matched to a gene: 2. The DNA for the CDR3 is TGTGCCAGCAGGAGACTAGCGGGGAGCACAGATACGCAGTATTTT. As protein: CASRRLAGSTDTQYF.

The chain combines TRBV19 with TRBJ1-2, with 9 bases lining up with TRBD1. The V segment lost 4 bases and the J segment 4 bases; nucleotides outside the gene matches: 4. Germline V CDR1 and CDR2: LNHDA, SQIVND (reference sequence). This CDR3 has 14 residues. The CDR3: CASSKDRGAYGYTF. CDR3 DNA sequence: TGTGCCAGTAGTAAGGACAGGGGAGCCTATGGCTACACCTTC.

J is TRBJ2-3 and V is TRBV28, with TRBD1 as a possible D gene (5 bases). The V and J ends lost 6 bases and 0 bases respectively, with 16 bases between them. The CDR3 loop spans 16 amino acids. Germline CDR1 and CDR2: MDHEN and SYDVKM. CDR3 DNA sequence: TGTGCCAGCAGCGGACGGACACCTTACAGCACAGATACGCAGTATTTT. It is translated as CASSGRTPYSTDTQYF.

This chain connects TRBV2 to TRBJ1-2; 8 bases agree with TRBD1. After removal of 7 bases from V and 1 base from J, the junction contained 5 bases not matched to a gene. There are 14 residues in the CDR3. Germline CDR1 and CDR2: SNHLY and FYNNEI. CDR3 residues: CASNPDRVNYGYTF. CDR3 in DNA: TGTGCCAGCAACCCGGACAGGGTTAACTATGGCTACACCTTC.

The chain is built from TRBV5-1 and TRBJ1-4; 8 positions match TRBD1. Germline lookup yields CDR1 SGHRS and CDR2 YFSETQ. V trimming: 0 bases; J trimming: 6 bases; junction bases outside the gene matches: 10. The CDR3 totals 17 residues. The CDR3 coding sequence is TGCGCCAGCAGCTTGGAGGGACAGGCCCGGGGGGATGAAAAACTGTTTTTT. It specifies CASSLEGQARGDEKLFF.

This rearrangement joins TRBV10-2 to TRBJ1-3; D gene uncertain. Trimming stripped 6 bases from V and 2 bases from J, with 14 bases between. CDR3 length equals 15 residues. Germline assignment: CDR1 WSHSY and CDR2 SAAADI. This CDR3 reads CASRLNRTPGNTIYF. The CDR3 region has the DNA TGCGCCAGCAGACTAAACCGGACGCCTGGAAACACCATATATTTT.

The chain links TRBV7-3 to TRBJ2-1; possible D gene TRBD1, 5 bases. Germline CDR1 SGHTA, CDR2 FQGTGA. V lost 1 base and J 15 bases, leaving 16 bases between the germline ends. The CDR3 loop spans 13 amino acids. The CDR3: CASSLISEQARFF. CDR3 DNA: TGTGCCAGCAGCTTAATCAGTGAACAGGCTCGGTTCTTC.

The chain is built from TRBV30 and TRBJ1-6; no clear D gene. Germline V gives CDR1 GTSNPN, CDR2 SVGIG (reference sequence). This CDR3 comprises 15 residues. The V and J ends lost 4 bases and 0 bases respectively, with 10 bases between them. This CDR3 reads CAWKGLSSYNSPLHF. The CDR3 DNA sequence: TGTGCCTGGAAAGGGCTGAGCTCCTATAATTCACCCCTCCACTTT.

V gene TRBV4-1 combines with J gene TRBJ1-1; weak D call: TRBD1 (5 bases). Trimming took off 4 bases at V and 11 bases at J, with 14 bases between the two ends. CDR1 MGHRA and CDR2 YSYEKL come from the germline V gene. The CDR3 contains 12 residues. The chain's CDR3 is CASSRYQGMAFF. DNA for the CDR3: TGCGCCAGCAGCCGGTATCAGGGAATGGCTTTCTTT.

The gene calls are TRBV30 and TRBJ2-2, with TRBD1 matching 9 bases. Germline CDR1 is GTSNPN and CDR2 is SVGIG (reference sequence). The CDR3 sequence is 13 residues long. Trimming cost V 7 bases and J 3 bases; bases outside gene matches: 3. DNA for the CDR3: TGTGCCTCGGGACAGGGCTACACCGGGGAGCTGTTTTTT. Encoded protein: CASGQGYTGELFF.

On this clone: The sample holds other DNA sequences that translate to the same CDR3. The genes are TRBV19 and TRBJ1-5, with a weak D call TRBD1 (6 bases). Germline loops: CDR1 LNHDA, CDR2 SQIVND (reference sequence). This CDR3 has 16 residues. V lost 0 bases and J 1 base, leaving 10 bases between the germline ends. The CDR3 DNA reads TGTGCCAGTAGTATAGATACAGGGTTCAGCAATCAGCCCCAGCATTTT. Amino acid sequence: CASSIDTGFSNQPQHF. The whole variable domain, remainder taken from reference TRBV19 and TRBJ1-5, is DGGITQSPKYLFRKEGQNVTLSCEQNLNHDAMYWYRQDPGQGLRLIYYSQIVNDFQKGDIAEGYSVSREKKESFPLTVTSAQKNPTAFYLCASSIDTGFSNQPQHFGDGTRLSIL.

The rearrangement uses TRBV4-3 and TRBJ1-5; a possible D gene is TRBD1 (5 bases). This CDR3 has 15 amino acids. Between the trimmed V and J ends, which lost 0 bases and 5 bases, there was a span of 11 bases. The germline V gene has CDR1 LGHNA and CDR2 YSLEER. DNA for the CDR3: TGCGCCAGCAGCCAAGATGGCAGGGTGGATCAGCCCCAGCATTTT. This sequence encodes CASSQDGRVDQPQHF.